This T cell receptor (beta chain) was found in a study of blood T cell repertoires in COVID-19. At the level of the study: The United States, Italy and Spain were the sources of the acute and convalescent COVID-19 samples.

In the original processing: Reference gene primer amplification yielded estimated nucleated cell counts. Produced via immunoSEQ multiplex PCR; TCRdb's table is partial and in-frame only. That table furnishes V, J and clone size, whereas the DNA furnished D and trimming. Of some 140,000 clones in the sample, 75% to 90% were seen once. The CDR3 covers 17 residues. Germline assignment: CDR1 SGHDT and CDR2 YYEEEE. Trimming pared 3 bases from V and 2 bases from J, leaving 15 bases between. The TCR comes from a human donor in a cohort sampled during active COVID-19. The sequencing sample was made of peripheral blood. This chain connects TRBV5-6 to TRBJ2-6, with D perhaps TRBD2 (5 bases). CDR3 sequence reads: CASSWLPRDAGANVLTF. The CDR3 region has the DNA TGTGCCAGCAGCTGGTTGCCCCGGGATGCTGGGGCCAACGTCCTGACTTTC. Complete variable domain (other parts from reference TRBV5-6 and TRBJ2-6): DAGVTQSPTHLIKTRGQQVTLRCSPKSGHDTVSWYQQALGQGPQFIFQYYEEEERQRGNFPDRFSGHQFPNYSSELNVNALLLGDSALYLCASSWLPRDAGANVLTFGAGSRLTVL.